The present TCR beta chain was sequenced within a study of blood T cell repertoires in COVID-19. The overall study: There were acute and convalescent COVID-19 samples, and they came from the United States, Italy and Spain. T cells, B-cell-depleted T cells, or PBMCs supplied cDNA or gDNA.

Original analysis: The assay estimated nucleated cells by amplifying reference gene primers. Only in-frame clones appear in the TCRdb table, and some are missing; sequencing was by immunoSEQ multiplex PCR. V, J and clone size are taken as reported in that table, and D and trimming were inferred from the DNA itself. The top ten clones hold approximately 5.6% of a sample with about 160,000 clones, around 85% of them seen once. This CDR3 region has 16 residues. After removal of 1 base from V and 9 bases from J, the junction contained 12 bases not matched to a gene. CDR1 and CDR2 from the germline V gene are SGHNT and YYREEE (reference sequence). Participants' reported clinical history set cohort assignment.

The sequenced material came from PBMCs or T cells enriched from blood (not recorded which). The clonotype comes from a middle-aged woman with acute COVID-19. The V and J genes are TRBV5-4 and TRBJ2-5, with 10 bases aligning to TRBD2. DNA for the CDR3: TGTGCCAGCAGCTTGAGGGCGGCTAGCGGGGGCGGAGCCCAGTACTTC. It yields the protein CASSLRAASGGGAQYF.